This passage covers 17 T cell receptor beta chains from one sample sequenced in a study of T cell responses to AZD1222 COVID-19 vaccine. TCRdb's table, derived via immunoSEQ multiplex PCR, lists solely in-frame clones and lacks some. The data hold 120,000 to 150,000 clones, with approximately 90% observed a single time. Specimen: peripheral blood, collected 28 days after the second AZD1222 dose. These receptors were collected from an adult who received the AZD1222 COVID-19 vaccine.

This clone occurred once. V usage is TRBV7-2 and J usage is TRBJ2-1, with 13 bases fitting TRBD2. This CDR3 is 16 amino acids long. Germline CDR1 SGHTA, CDR2 FQGNSA. J was trimmed by 5 bases and V by 1 base; bases with no gene match: 2. The CDR3 spells CASSLEGTSGNNEQFF. The CDR3 DNA reads as TGTGCCAGCAGCTTAGAAGGGACTAGCGGGAACAATGAGCAGTTCTTC.

V gene TRBV27 combines with J gene TRBJ1-4; D possibly corresponds to TRBD1 (5 bases). The CDR3 totals 13 residues. Germline loops: CDR1 MNHEY, CDR2 SMNVEV (reference sequence). V dropped 8 bases and J dropped 3 bases, with 10 bases sitting between them. The CDR3, as DNA: TGTGCCAGCGAACAGGAGGCTAATGAAAAACTGTTTTTT. The encoded protein is CASEQEANEKLFF.

The genes are TRBV7-2 and TRBJ2-1, with 9 bases aligning to TRBD1. Germline-derived CDR1 and CDR2 are SGHTA and FQGNSA. V shed 4 bases and J 2 bases; nucleotides not matched to a gene: 3. This CDR3 is built from 15 residues. CDR3 coding DNA: TGTGCCAGCAGCTCCCGACAGGGGGCCTACAATGAGCAGTTCTTC. This codes for CASSSRQGAYNEQFF.

The J gene is TRBJ2-7, the V gene TRBV5-8; 9 positions match TRBD1. The CDR3 extends over 18 amino acids. J gave up 6 bases and V 4 bases, and 20 bases lay outside the gene matches. Germline V CDR1 and CDR2: SGHTS, YDEGEE. CDR3 nucleotide sequence: TGTGCCAGCAGCCTGACAGGGGGAGTTCCACTTGTATCCAGCGAGCAGTACTTC. It translates to CASSLTGGVPLVSSEQYF.

A single count supports this clone. The chain carries TRBV6-1 and TRBJ2-7, with 7 nucleotides matching TRBD1. Germline V gives CDR1 MNHNS, CDR2 SASEGT. The CDR3 is 14 residues long. V was pared by 1 base and J by 2 bases, with 2 bases of the junction left unmatched. The CDR3 DNA is TGTGCCAGCAGTGAAGGGGGACAGACCTACGAGCAGTACTTC. This translates into CASSEGGQTYEQYF.

The chain has TRBV6-5 and TRBJ2-2, with D uncertain. CDR3 length equals 13 residues. V lost 2 bases and J 4 bases, leaving 5 bases between the germline ends. The germline gives CDR1 MNHEY, CDR2 SVGAGI. The CDR3 spells CASSYPGTGELFF. The CDR3, as DNA: TGTGCCAGCAGTTACCCAGGCACCGGGGAGCTGTTTTTT.

The V gene is TRBV2, the J gene TRBJ1-1, with TRBD1 as a possible D gene (6 bases). V was shortened by 10 bases and J by 3 bases, with 18 bases between the two germline ends. The CDR3 has 14 residues. The germline gives CDR1 SNHLY, CDR2 FYNNEI. The CDR3 loop reads CANLQGQYYTEAFF. CDR3 coding DNA: TGTGCCAACCTCCAGGGGCAGTACTACACTGAAGCTTTCTTT. The full variable domain, rest sourced from reference TRBV2 and TRBJ1-1, is EPEVTQTPSHQVTQMGQEVILRCVPISNHLYFYWYRQILGQKVEFLVSFYNNEISEKSEIFDDQFSVERPDGSNFTLKIRSTKLEDSAMYFCANLQGQYYTEAFFGQGTRLTVV.

This clone was found once. This sequence joins TRBV9 and TRBJ2-4; a possible D gene is TRBD2 (5 bases). This CDR3 comprises 12 residues. V was cut by 0 bases and J by 9 bases, with 7 bases left in between. CDR1 SGDLS and CDR2 YYNGEE come from the germline V gene. The CDR3 DNA follows: TGTGCCAGCAGCGTAGGCCGGGGCATTCAGTACTTC. Encoded protein: CASSVGRGIQYF.

The chain carries TRBV19 and TRBJ2-1; perhaps TRBD2 as D (5 bases). The CDR3 consists of 14 residues. The V end lost 5 bases, the J end lost 2 bases, and 10 bases lay between the germline ends. Germline assignment: CDR1 LNHDA and CDR2 SQIVND (reference sequence). This CDR3 reads CASSSGNAYNEQFF. The DNA for the CDR3 is TGTGCCAGTAGTTCGGGGAATGCCTACAATGAGCAGTTCTTC.

This chain connects TRBV5-1 to TRBJ1-6; D call uncertain. Germline CDR1 reads SGHRS; CDR2 reads YFSETQ. The V and J ends lost 0 bases and 7 bases respectively, with 8 bases between them. There are 14 residues in the CDR3. The CDR3 here is CASSLEGWNSPLHF. The CDR3 nucleotides read TGCGCCAGCAGCTTGGAGGGATGGAATTCACCCCTCCACTTT.

Worth noting for this clone: The identical CDR3 is also encoded by other nucleotide sequences in the sample. This sequence joins TRBV19 and TRBJ1-5; D is ambiguous. CDR3 length: 15 amino acids. The germline V gene has CDR1 LNHDA and CDR2 SQIVND (reference sequence). Trimming stripped 1 base from V and 0 bases from J, with 7 bases between. The DNA of the CDR3 is TGTGCCAGTAGTATAGGTGGTTATAGCAATCAGCCCCAGCATTTT. Protein product: CASSIGGYSNQPQHF.

The chain uses TRBV19 and TRBJ2-2; TRBD2 aligns across 10 bases. The J segment lost 3 bases and the V segment lost 5 bases, leaving 9 bases of the junction unmatched. The length of the CDR3 is 17 residues. Germline V CDR1 and CDR2: LNHDA, SQIVND (reference sequence). The DNA for the CDR3 is TGTGCCAGTAGTTCCCTAGCGGGAGTCTCCTACACCGGGGAGCTGTTTTTT. Translating gives CASSSLAGVSYTGELFF.

The chain joins TRBV2 to TRBJ2-7; weak D call: TRBD2 (5 bases). CDR1 and CDR2 (germline): SNHLY, FYNNEI. The V and J ends lost 7 bases and 7 bases respectively, with 17 bases between them. The CDR3 loop spans 13 amino acids. Written as DNA, the CDR3 is TGTGCCAGCAAGAGGGTGACCCCTAGGGAGCAGTACTTC. Protein sequence: CASKRVTPREQYF.

The table lists this clone with a few counts. The chain links TRBV4-3 to TRBJ1-4; D uncertain. CDR3 length: 18 amino acids. V dropped 2 bases and J dropped 4 bases, with 20 bases sitting between them. Germline assignment: CDR1 LGHNA and CDR2 YSLEER. Here the CDR3 reads CASSQWALAGSSNEKLFF. The CDR3 DNA sequence: TGCGCCAGCAGCCAATGGGCCCTTGCCGGGAGCAGTAATGAAAAACTGTTTTTT.

This clone has a single count. The genes are TRBV11-3 and TRBJ2-5; D gene uncertain. The germline V gene encodes CDR1 SGHNT and CDR2 YENEEA. V was clipped by 4 bases and J by 0 bases, with 3 bases between them. The CDR3 has 12 residues. This CDR3 is CASSSDQETQYF. In DNA form, the CDR3 reads TGTGCCAGCAGCTCCGACCAAGAGACCCAGTACTTC. The entire variable domain, with the rest obtained from reference TRBV11-3 and TRBJ2-5, is as follows: EAGVVQSPRYKIIEKKQPVAFWCNPISGHNTLYWYLQNLGQGPELLIRYENEEAVDDSQLPKDRFSAERLKGVDSTLKIQPAELGDSAVYLCASSSDQETQYFGPGTRLLVL.

The rearrangement joins TRBV9 to TRBJ2-1, with 9 bases lining up with TRBD2. Germline CDR1 is SGDLS and CDR2 is YYNGEE. The CDR3 spans 15 residues. The V segment lost 4 bases and the J segment 3 bases; nucleotides outside the gene matches: 5. The CDR3 nucleotides are TGTGCCAGCAGCATGCGGGAGGGCGTCTACAATGAGCAGTTCTTC. Protein product: CASSMREGVYNEQFF.

The chain has TRBV2 and TRBJ1-1; D is unresolved. Germline CDR1 and CDR2: SNHLY and FYNNEI. The CDR3 runs 11 residues. Trimming removed 0 bases from V and 10 bases from J, with 6 bases in between. DNA for the CDR3: TGTGCCAGCAGTGAAGCTATCGGAGCTTTCTTT. Its protein product is CASSEAIGAFF.